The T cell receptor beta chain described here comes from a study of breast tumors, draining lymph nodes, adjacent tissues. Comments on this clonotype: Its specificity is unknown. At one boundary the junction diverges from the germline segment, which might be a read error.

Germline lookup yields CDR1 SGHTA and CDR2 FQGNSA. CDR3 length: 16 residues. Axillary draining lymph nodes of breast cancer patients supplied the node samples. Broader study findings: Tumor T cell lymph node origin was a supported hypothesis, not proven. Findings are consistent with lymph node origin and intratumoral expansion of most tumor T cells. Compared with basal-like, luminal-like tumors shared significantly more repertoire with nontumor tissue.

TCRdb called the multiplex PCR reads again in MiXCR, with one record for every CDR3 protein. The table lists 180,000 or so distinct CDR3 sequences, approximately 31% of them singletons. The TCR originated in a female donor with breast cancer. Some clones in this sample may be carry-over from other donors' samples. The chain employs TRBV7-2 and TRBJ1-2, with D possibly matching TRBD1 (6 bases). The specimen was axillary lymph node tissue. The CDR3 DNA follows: TGCGCCAGCAGCTTAGTGCAACAAGGGACACGGGATGGCCACACCTTC. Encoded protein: CASSLVQQGTRDGHTF.